Below are 19 T cell receptor beta chains sequenced from a single sample in a study of T cells expressing NK-cell markers. TCRdb re-called the 5' RACE reads and catalogs CDR3 proteins one per entry, DNA excluded. In all, the sample yields roughly 390,000 distinct CDR3 sequences. Sequencing was performed on blood T cells: a sorted CD56 or NKG2C T cell subset, CD4+ or CD8+ T cells, or bulk PBMC T cells (not recorded which). All receptors come from a man aged 18-75 years in good health.

The chain has TRBV21-1 and TRBJ2-1. TRBV21-1 is recorded as a pseudogene. The CDR3 contains 15 residues. CDR3 amino acids: CASSKVRSLNNEQFF.

The chain couples TRBV5-6 to TRBJ1-1; lacking DNA, the TRBD1 call made by TCRdb goes unchecked. CDR1 SGHDT and CDR2 YYEEEE come from the germline V gene. This CDR3 spans 13 amino acids. CDR3 protein: CASSPITGGEAFF.

The rearrangement uses TRBV6-5 and TRBJ2-3; TCRdb designates TRBD2, a call that cannot be tested without DNA. The CDR3 covers 17 residues. Germline values: CDR1 MNHEY, CDR2 SVGAGI. The CDR3 loop is CASSYSGLAGQLNTQYF.

The CDR3 reads CASSLERQYGYTF. V usage is TRBV5-1 and J usage is TRBJ1-2. CDR3 length: 13 amino acids. The germline CDR1 and CDR2 sequences are SGHRS and YFSETQ.

The chain has TRBV5-1 and TRBJ1-1; TCRdb selects TRBD1, and the lack of DNA leaves this call unchecked. CDR1 is SGHRS and CDR2 is YFSETQ in the germline V gene. The CDR3 is 15 amino acids. CDR3 protein: CASSLPTGANTEAFF.

The rearrangement joins TRBV6-2 or TRBV6-3 to TRBJ1-1; TCRdb lists TRBD1, though no DNA is available to test this call. This CDR3 is built from 14 residues. Germline assignment: CDR1 MNHEY and CDR2 SVGEGT. CDR3 protein: CASSEPPGNTEAFF.

This CDR3 reads CSARRPPPQNIQYF. The chain has TRBV20-1 and TRBJ2-4; lacking DNA, the TRBD2 call made by TCRdb goes unchecked. The CDR3 contains 14 residues. Germline loops: CDR1 DFQATT, CDR2 SNEGSKA (reference sequence).

The chain couples TRBV2 to TRBJ2-7. The CDR3 consists of 14 residues. The germline gives CDR1 SNHLY, CDR2 FYNNEI. The CDR3 reads CASSALVILYEQYF.

This chain uses TRBV7-2 with TRBJ2-6; TCRdb picks TRBD1, but there is no DNA to check that call. The germline V gene encodes CDR1 SGHTA and CDR2 FQGNSA. The CDR3 length is 15 residues. The CDR3 sequence is CASSRGHSGANVLTF.

The genes are TRBV19 and TRBJ2-2; TCRdb reports TRBD1, a call that lacks DNA to check it against. This CDR3 spans 14 amino acids. Germline lookup yields CDR1 LNHDA and CDR2 SQIVND (reference sequence). The CDR3 spells CASSSGWGAGELFF.

The chain carries TRBV6-1 and TRBJ2-2; no DNA is available, so the TRBD2 call from TCRdb remains unchecked. Germline loops: CDR1 MNHNS, CDR2 SASEGT. The CDR3 length is 13 residues. The chain's CDR3 is CAGRTGNTGELFF.

This chain links TRBV5-5 with TRBJ2-3; TCRdb calls TRBD2, which cannot be checked without DNA. Per the germline V gene, CDR1 is SGHKS and CDR2 is YYEKEE (reference sequence). This CDR3 contains 16 residues. This CDR3 reads CASSLGSGGARYTQYF. Using reference TRBV5-5 and TRBJ2-3 for the parts outside the CDR3, the full variable domain is DAGVTQSPTHLIKTRGQQVTLRCSPISGHKSVSWYQQVLGQGPQFIFQYYEKEERGRGNFPDRFSARQFPNYSSELNVNALLLGDSALYLCASSLGSGGARYTQYFGPGTRLTVL.

The rearrangement links TRBV28 to TRBJ1-2; as DNA is missing, the TRBD1 call by TCRdb cannot be tested. Germline assignment: CDR1 MDHEN and CDR2 SYDVKM. CDR3 length: 14 amino acids. The CDR3 reads CASIPGGGFGGYTF.

The CDR3 region is CASSWDRENEKLFF. The V call is TRBV6-5, the J call TRBJ1-4; TCRdb selects TRBD1, and the lack of DNA leaves this call unchecked. From germline, CDR1 is MNHEY and CDR2 SVGAGI. This CDR3 has 14 amino acids.

This chain uses TRBV2 with TRBJ2-7; absent DNA, TCRdb's TRBD1 call cannot be checked. From germline, CDR1 is SNHLY and CDR2 FYNNEI. The CDR3 runs to 15 residues. The CDR3 sequence is CASSPTGNPTYEQYF.

The chain joins TRBV4-2 to TRBJ2-7; TCRdb calls TRBD1, which cannot be checked without DNA. The germline gives CDR1 LGHNA, CDR2 YNFKEQ. The CDR3 has 16 residues. CDR3 protein: CASSQGDRGELYEQYF.

V is TRBV3-1 and J is TRBJ1-3. CDR3 length equals 15 residues. Germline V gene data show CDR1 as LGHDT and CDR2 as YNNKEL (reference sequence). The CDR3 sequence is CASSRDRASGDTIYF.

V is TRBV5-1 and J is TRBJ2-5; TCRdb lists TRBD1, though no DNA is available to test this call. Per germline, CDR1 SGHRS and CDR2 YFSETQ. The CDR3 has 15 amino acids. CDR3 amino acids: CASSLRGLDGQTQYF.

This rearrangement joins TRBV3-1 to TRBJ2-7; TCRdb returns TRBD1, unconfirmable since there is no DNA. Germline assignment: CDR1 LGHDT and CDR2 YNNKEL (reference sequence). The CDR3 length is 12 residues. The CDR3 here is CASNQGGREQYF.